Below are 20 T cell receptor beta chains sequenced from a single sample in a study of cytomegalovirus exposure and HLA in healthy donors. The method was immunoSEQ multiplex PCR; TCRdb's version includes in-frame clones alone and lacks a portion of them. The profile shows hundreds of thousands of clones, about nine tenths of them singletons. Sequences were obtained from PBMCs. Receptors were obtained from a woman between 18 and 30 years old in good health and CMV-seronegative.

The chain couples TRBV7-9 to TRBJ1-4, with D maybe TRBD1 (6 bases). CDR3 length: 15 residues. Trimming removed 1 base from V and 8 bases from J, with 14 bases in between. Germline V gives CDR1 SEHNR, CDR2 FQNEAQ (reference sequence). This CDR3 is CASSLVGEGDEKLFF. In nucleotides, the CDR3 is TGTGCCAGCAGCTTAGTCGGAGAGGGGGACGAAAAACTGTTTTTT.

The chain employs TRBV9 and TRBJ2-3, with D uncertain. CDR1 SGDLS and CDR2 YYNGEE come from the germline V gene. V gave up 0 bases and J gave up 6 bases, with 11 bases separating them. The CDR3 runs to 14 residues. In nucleotides, the CDR3 is TGTGCCAGCAGCGTAGGTCGGGTTACCGATACGCAGTATTTT. Protein product: CASSVGRVTDTQYF.

A single count supports this clone. The gene calls are TRBV6-1 and TRBJ2-3, with 7 bases that match TRBD1. V lost 4 bases, J lost 1 base, and 14 bases stayed unmatched. The V gene's germline CDR1 is MNHNS and CDR2 SASEGT. The CDR3 sequence is 18 residues long. In nucleotides, the CDR3 is TGTGCCAGCAGTGCAGGTAACCCGGGACAGCTCGGCACAGATACGCAGTATTTT. Its translation: CASSAGNPGQLGTDTQYF.

The rearrangement joins TRBV27 to TRBJ2-1; weak D call: TRBD2 (5 bases). The germline gives CDR1 MNHEY, CDR2 SMNVEV (reference sequence). V was clipped by 8 bases and J by 4 bases, with 9 bases between them. The CDR3 contains 12 residues. CDR3 sequence (DNA): TGTGCCAGCGGAGGCGGTTACAATGAGCAGTTCTTC. The encoded protein is CASGGGYNEQFF.

The V and J genes are TRBV6-6 and TRBJ2-3, with 10 bases matching TRBD2. Trimming cost V 8 bases and J 1 base; bases outside gene matches: 0. Per the germline V gene, CDR1 is MNHNY and CDR2 is SVGAGI (reference sequence). The CDR3 totals 13 residues. This CDR3 is CASLAGGTDTQYF. As DNA, the CDR3 is TGTGCCAGCCTAGCGGGGGGCACAGATACGCAGTATTTT.

The V and J genes are TRBV6-5 and TRBJ1-6, with a possible D match to TRBD1 (6 bases). This CDR3 contains 14 residues. Germline CDR1 MNHEY, CDR2 SVGAGI. Trimming removed 5 bases at V and 5 bases at J, with 10 bases between. CDR3 amino acids: CASSPGQNNSPLHF. In DNA form, the CDR3 reads TGTGCCAGCAGTCCCGGACAGAATAATTCACCCCTCCACTTT.

The gene calls are TRBV28 and TRBJ1-2; TRBD1 matches 7 bases. The CDR3 has 13 residues. J gave up 7 bases and V 5 bases, and 7 bases lay outside the gene matches. CDR1 and CDR2 (germline): MDHEN, SYDVKM. Here the CDR3 DNA reads TGTGCCAGCAGTCAGGGGGATGGAAGTGGCTACACCTTC. Protein: CASSQGDGSGYTF.

The chain has TRBV4-2 and TRBJ2-2; 9 bases align to TRBD2. J gave up 8 bases and V 0 bases, and 25 bases lay outside the gene matches. Germline loops: CDR1 LGHNA, CDR2 YNFKEQ. This CDR3 is 22 amino acids long. The CDR3 sequence: CASSQDLKGAGGPWSQYGELFF. CDR3 sequence (DNA): TGTGCCAGCAGCCAAGATTTAAAAGGAGCGGGAGGACCCTGGAGTCAGTATGGGGAGCTGTTTTTT.

Of note for this clone: An end of the junction differs from the germline gene, which may be a read error. This rearrangement joins TRBV6-1 to TRBJ1-1; D gene ambiguous. The CDR3 is 14 residues long. Per germline, CDR1 MNHNS and CDR2 SASEGT. The CDR3 DNA reads as TGTGCCAGCAGCGAAGACGCCCTGAGGACTGAAGCTTTCTTT. Translating it yields CASSEDALRTEAFF.

The chain uses TRBV5-5 and TRBJ1-4; D is perhaps TRBD1 (6 bases). The germline CDR1 and CDR2 sequences are SGHKS and YYEKEE (reference sequence). The CDR3 has 16 amino acids. The V and J ends lost 0 bases and 3 bases respectively, with 12 bases between them. The CDR3 DNA reads TGTGCCAGCAGCTTGGGGGGGCGCAGAGCTAATGAAAAACTGTTTTTT. This gives the protein CASSLGGRRANEKLFF. Looking up the rest from reference TRBV5-5 and TRBJ1-4 gives the full variable domain: DAGVTQSPTHLIKTRGQQVTLRCSPISGHKSVSWYQQVLGQGPQFIFQYYEKEERGRGNFPDRFSARQFPNYSSELNVNALLLGDSALYLCASSLGGRRANEKLFFGSGTQLSVL.

The chain links TRBV7-6 to TRBJ2-7; D gene ambiguous. Trimming cost V 5 bases and J 4 bases, with 12 bases left between them. Germline V lookup: CDR1 SGHVS, CDR2 FNYEAQ. The length of the CDR3 is 13 residues. DNA for the CDR3: TGTGCCAGCAGCCAGTACCACCTGTACGAGCAGTACTTC. Amino acid sequence: CASSQYHLYEQYF.

This clone showed up just once. The V and J genes are TRBV5-1 and TRBJ1-4; 9 nucleotides line up with TRBD1. The CDR3 totals 19 residues. Germline assignment: CDR1 SGHRS and CDR2 YFSETQ. The ends lost 3 bases at V and 0 bases at J; junction bases unmatched: 12. For the CDR3, the DNA is TGCGCCAGCAGCTCTCCGGGACAGGGAGACCTTGCAACTAATGAAAAACTGTTTTTT. Protein: CASSSPGQGDLATNEKLFF.

This chain links TRBV6-6 with TRBJ2-3; TRBD1 agrees at 10 bases. In germline, CDR1 is MNHNY, CDR2 SVGAGI (reference sequence). Trimming removed 4 bases from V and 3 bases from J; junction bases left unmatched: 4. This CDR3 spans 15 amino acids. DNA of the CDR3: TGTGCCAGCAGTTCGGGACAGGGGATAACAGATACGCAGTATTTT. Protein: CASSSGQGITDTQYF.

J is TRBJ2-5 and V is TRBV15, with D possibly TRBD1 on 6 matching bases. The CDR3 covers 16 residues. Germline assignment: CDR1 LNHNV and CDR2 YYDKDF (reference sequence). Trimming removed 5 bases at V and 1 base at J, with 17 bases between. This CDR3 is CATSADTGNLQETQYF. Written as DNA, the CDR3 is TGTGCCACCAGCGCCGATACAGGGAACCTCCAAGAGACCCAGTACTTC.

V gene TRBV28 combines with J gene TRBJ1-5; D might be TRBD1 (6 bases). The CDR3 has 17 residues. Germline CDR1 and CDR2: MDHEN and SYDVKM. V lost 6 bases and J lost 0, with 18 bases in between. CDR3 in DNA: TGTGCCAGCAGCCTTCGACAGGCTGGGTATAGCAATCAGCCCCAGCATTTT. This translates into CASSLRQAGYSNQPQHF. Looking up the rest from reference TRBV28 and TRBJ1-5 gives the full variable domain: DVKVTQSSRYLVKRTGEKVFLECVQDMDHENMFWYRQDPGLGLRLIYFSYDVKMKEKGDIPEGYSVSREKKERFSLILESASTNQTSMYLCASSLRQAGYSNQPQHFGDGTRLSIL.

The chain combines TRBV27 with TRBJ2-1; 7 positions match TRBD1. CDR3 length equals 13 residues. Germline lookup yields CDR1 MNHEY and CDR2 SMNVEV (reference sequence). V was pared by 6 bases and J by 3 bases, with 2 bases of the junction left unmatched. In DNA, the CDR3 is TGTGCCAGCAGGGGACAGAACTACAATGAGCAGTTCTTC. Protein product: CASRGQNYNEQFF.

V usage is TRBV2 and J usage is TRBJ2-2, with D perhaps TRBD2 (5 bases). Trimming shortened V by 6 bases and J by 2 bases, and 10 bases separated the two germline ends. There are 14 residues in the CDR3. Germline assignment: CDR1 SNHLY and CDR2 FYNNEI. In DNA form, the CDR3 reads TGTGCCAGCAGCGGGGAGCTTAACACCGGGGAGCTGTTTTTT. Translated: CASSGELNTGELFF.

This rearrangement joins TRBV5-4 to TRBJ2-5; 10 bases map to TRBD2. V lost 4 bases and J lost 4; bases outside the gene matches: 10. The germline V gene has CDR1 SGHNT and CDR2 YYREEE (reference sequence). This CDR3 comprises 16 residues. DNA for the CDR3: TGTGCCAGCAGCCCGGTAGTTAGCGGGGGGATAGAGACCCAGTACTTC. Protein sequence: CASSPVVSGGIETQYF.

This clone came up once. The rearrangement joins TRBV7-9 to TRBJ2-7; 8 positions agree with TRBD1. The germline V gene has CDR1 SEHNR and CDR2 FQNEAQ (reference sequence). This CDR3 has 14 residues. The trim removed 5 bases at V and 5 bases at J, leaving 8 bases unmatched. CDR3 bases: TGTGCCAGCAGCGAAGGACAGGGATTTAACGAGCAGTACTTC. Its protein is CASSEGQGFNEQYF.

The J gene is TRBJ2-7, the V gene TRBV5-6; 9 bases agree with TRBD1. V lost 3 bases to trimming and J lost 5 bases; unmatched junction nucleotides: 6. The CDR3 has 14 residues. Per the germline V gene, CDR1 is SGHDT and CDR2 is YYEEEE. The CDR3 bases are TGTGCCAGCAGCTACGGACAGGGGCGAGACGAGCAGTACTTC. This sequence encodes CASSYGQGRDEQYF.